This T cell receptor (beta chain) was identified during a study of cytomegalovirus exposure and HLA in healthy donors. The PCR made use of 60 Vbeta and 13 Jbeta primers. Sequencing used immunoSEQ multiplex PCR; TCRdb keeps in-frame clones, though not all of them. The data hold 150,000 to 200,000 clones, with roughly 87% observed a single time. V lost 3 bases and J lost 8, with 10 bases in between. This CDR3 is built from 12 residues. Germline CDR1 MNHNY, CDR2 SVGAGI (reference sequence). The chain recombines TRBV6-6 with TRBJ1-2; D remains ambiguous. Sequencing was performed on PBMCs. The sequence was collected from a man aged 45-65 years in good health and CMV-seropositive. CDR3 sequence (DNA): TGTGCCAGCAGTTATACGGGTCGGGGCTACACCTTC. It codes for CASSYTGRGYTF.